This T cell receptor (beta chain) was captured in a study of Ad26.COV2.S vaccination and SARS-CoV-2 variants. Study results and caveats: There was reportedly substantial breadth in spike-specific CD8+ and CD4+ T cell responses after vaccination.

Method: immunoSEQ multiplex PCR; TCRdb's copy keeps in-frame clones and lacks some. Of 120,000 to 150,000 clones detected, 75% to 90% appear once; the ten largest clones hold 5%. The germline V and J ends were trimmed by 0 bases and 0 bases, with 7 bases remaining between them. In germline, CDR1 is SGDLS, CDR2 YYNGEE. The length of the CDR3 is 15 residues. The table lists this clone with a few counts. Its antigen is unidentified. V and J are TRBV9 and TRBJ1-3, with D possibly TRBD1 on 6 matching bases. Sequencing used peripheral blood, obtained after recovery from COVID-19. The sequence derives from a human donor who had recovered from COVID-19. This CDR3 is CASSVGGGSGNTIYF. The CDR3 bases are TGTGCCAGCAGCGTAGGAGGGGGCTCTGGAAACACCATATATTTT.